The clone carrying this TCR beta chain was seen a few times. The antigen remains unidentified. The CDR3 consists of 14 residues. V was shortened by 3 bases and J by 3 bases, with 11 bases between the two germline ends. From germline, CDR1 is MDHEN and CDR2 SYDVKM. This sample was taken from a study of beta chain features in type 1 diabetes. General study results and limits: Moderate yet significant TCRB CDR3 shortening was seen in Type 1 diabetes patients in all four CD4+ subsets.

Isolated RNA was reverse transcribed in full, so expressed TCRB transcripts were sequenced. Using immunoSEQ multiplex PCR, the repertoire was profiled, and TCRdb retains in-frame clones only, with some absent. The sample lists around 690,000 clones, around 12% seen once, with around 0.12% in the top ten. This TCR derives from a man younger than 40 with type 1 diabetes. V and J are TRBV28 and TRBJ1-2; D may be TRBD1 (6 bases). The sequenced material came from naive CD4+ T cells from blood. The CDR3: CASSLMEGDYGYTF. CDR3 bases: TGTGCCAGCAGTTTGATGGAGGGGGACTATGGCTACACCTTC.